A selection of T cell receptor beta chains follows, all from one sample in a study of cytomegalovirus exposure and HLA in healthy donors. This table comes from immunoSEQ multiplex PCR, and its TCRdb copy is limited to in-frame clones, with some not included. The table shows some 170,000 clones, with roughly 80% occurring only once. The material sequenced was PBMCs. These receptors were collected from a man between 25 and 39 years old in good health and CMV-seronegative. Both conserved end residues are trimmed from each CDR3. Where a row states a size, it is once, few, many or the class of an expanded clone; other rows omit it.

>-|TRBJ2-1|TRBV9
ASSFLPGTTYNEQF
>-|TRBJ1-2|TRBV5-4
ASSLGTGGRYT
>-|TRBJ1-5|TRBV28
ASSLRGTPQH
>-|TRBJ1-3|TRBV6-5
ASSPGPARNTIY
>-|TRBJ1-1|TRBV6-1
ASMKGAGGDTEAF
>-|TRBJ1-5|TRBV19
ATGTLKGSNQPQH
>-|TRBJ2-6|TRBV7-3
ASSLSTGANVLT
>-|TRBJ1-1|TRBV5-1
ASSLVPRQQGALTEAF
>-|TRBJ1-5|TRBV27
ASSLFGANQPQH
>-|TRBJ1-5|TRBV6-6
ASSYVANQPQH
>-|TRBJ1-5|TRBV28
AEEGSNQPQH
>-|TRBJ2-3|TRBV9
ASSANRFTADTQY
>-|TRBJ1-2|TRBV7-2
ASSLADRPSYGYT
>-|TRBJ1-1|TRBV9
ASSVDPPAGMNTEAF
>-|TRBJ2-3|TRBV7-6
ASSSLAQGAPDTQY
>once|TRBJ2-7|TRBV19
ASSTLAGETYEQY
>-|TRBJ1-1|TRBV25-1
ASSEMGGDNTEAF
>few|TRBJ1-2|TRBV2
ASSGEYGYT
>-|TRBJ2-3|TRBV11-2
ASSFPGRGFKTTQY
>few|TRBJ1-2|TRBV28
ASSLSPGDYGYT
>-|TRBJ1-5|TRBV7-2
ASSFNNQPQH
>-|TRBJ2-1|TRBV27
ASTYSGYNEQF
>-|TRBJ2-5|TRBV28
ASSLFGGNQETQY
>-|TRBJ2-7|TRBV2
ASSVNRGRIEVSYEQY
>-|TRBJ2-7|TRBV5-1
ASSVDSVAERSYEQY
>few|TRBJ2-5|TRBV7-2
ASSVGLAGFPRGETQY
>few|TRBJ2-3|TRBV4-3
ASSPEGGATDTQY
>-|TRBJ1-2|TRBV4-3
ASSQENRVDYGYT
>-|TRBJ1-2|TRBV7-6
ASSLAEVGSRTYGYT
>-|TRBJ2-7|TRBV7-2
ASSLIAGDEQY
>-|TRBJ2-7|TRBV28
ASTASERGVVEQY
>few|TRBJ2-5|TRBV4-3
ASSQSLAEETQY
>once|TRBJ1-2|TRBV25-1
ASRAGMYGYT
>-|TRBJ2-3|TRBV5-4
ASSPYAAGGTDTQY
>-|TRBJ2-7|TRBV27
ASSLTGGYEQY
>few|TRBJ2-2|TRBV6-6
ASSSLIGTGELF
>-|TRBJ1-3|TRBV7-8
ASSIRGPGNTIY
>-|TRBJ2-3|TRBV29-1
SARQGGTDTQY
>-|TRBJ1-2|TRBV2
ASSKVGQPYGYT
>few|TRBJ1-4|TRBV19
ASAGGPATNEKLF
>-|TRBJ2-1|TRBV5-1
ASSLLAGVENEQF
>-|TRBJ1-3|TRBV28
ASSLLDRLGNTIY
>-|TRBJ2-7|TRBV28
ASSSTLYEQY
>-|TRBJ2-1|TRBV9
ASSLTFQREQDEQF
>-|TRBJ2-7|TRBV5-1
ASSLTGTAYEQY
>-|TRBJ1-1|TRBV28
ASSAGTVTEAF
>-|TRBJ1-1|TRBV29-1
SVAETGLNTEAF
>few|TRBJ1-1|TRBV7-9
ASSSGQGQAF
>-|TRBJ1-2|TRBV11-3
ASSKDRIIT
>-|TRBJ2-2|TRBV28
ASSESNRATGELF
>few|TRBJ2-5|TRBV7-8
ASSLRLLHLETQY
>-|TRBJ2-2|TRBV11-2
ASSFRGTGELF